The next 7 T cell receptor beta chains were all read from a single sample in a study of early T cells in non-severe SARS-CoV-2 infection. TCRdb fed the 5' RACE reads into MiXCR, producing one record per CDR3 protein. The sample shows tens of thousands of distinct CDR3 sequences, 7% to 10% of them seen only once. The specimen was whole blood. The receptor set was obtained from an adult who was a healthcare worker with PCR-confirmed SARS-CoV-2 infection or an uninfected control (not recorded which).

This rearrangement joins TRBV2 to TRBJ2-7; weak D call: TRBD1 (6 bases). The germline V and J ends were trimmed by 4 bases and 3 bases, with 10 bases remaining between them. The CDR3 has 13 residues. Germline assignment: CDR1 SNHLY and CDR2 FYNNEI. CDR3 amino acids: CASSVQGYYEQYF. The CDR3, as DNA: TGTGCCAGCAGTGTACAGGGCTACTACGAGCAGTACTTC.

The CDR3, as DNA: TGTGCCAGCAGCCCGTCGGGTTCACCCCTCCACTTT. Its protein is CASSPSGSPLHF. The gene calls are TRBV7-9 and TRBJ1-6; D unresolved. Germline V gene sequence: CDR1 SEHNR, CDR2 FQNEAQ (reference sequence). The CDR3 covers 12 residues. V was clipped by 5 bases and J by 9 bases, with 8 bases between them.

This clonotype was seen many times. J is TRBJ2-2 and V is TRBV29-1, with no clear D. Trimming shortened V by 0 bases and J by 6 bases, and 8 bases separated the two germline ends. The germline CDR1 and CDR2 sequences are SQVTM and ANQGSEA. The CDR3 sequence is 13 residues long. CDR3 region: CSVEELAPGELFF. The CDR3 nucleotides read TGCAGCGTTGAAGAGTTAGCTCCCGGGGAGCTGTTTTTT.

The chain carries TRBV11-2 and TRBJ2-5; 8 bases are a match to TRBD2. After removal of 5 bases from V and 5 bases from J, the junction contained 4 bases not matched to a gene. The CDR3 sequence is 13 residues long. CDR1 SGHAT and CDR2 FQNNGV come from the germline V gene. Here the CDR3 DNA reads TGTGCCAGCAGCCCTACTAGCGGTGAGACCCAGTACTTC. Amino acids: CASSPTSGETQYF.

This clonotype was seen repeatedly, ten times or more. The rearrangement uses TRBV7-7 and TRBJ2-5; D possibly matches TRBD1 or TRBD2 (5 bases each). Trimming shortened V by 1 base and J by 5 bases, and 8 bases separated the two germline ends. CDR3 size: 13 residues. CDR1 is SSHAT and CDR2 is FNYEAQ in the germline V gene (reference sequence). As DNA, the CDR3 is TGTGCCAGCAGCTTAGGGGGGATTGAGACCCAGTACTTC. It encodes CASSLGGIETQYF.

This clonotype has more than one count but fewer than ten. V and J are TRBV10-3 and TRBJ1-1; D remains ambiguous. The V gene lost 7 bases and the J gene lost 5 bases, with 11 bases spanning the gap. The length of the CDR3 is 12 residues. CDR1 ENHRY and CDR2 SYGVKD come from the germline V gene. CDR3 region: CAIKTRQTEAFF. DNA for the CDR3: TGTGCCATCAAGACGCGACAAACTGAAGCTTTCTTT.

This clonotype was seen at least ten times. This chain joins TRBV19 and TRBJ2-7, with TRBD1 as a possible D gene (6 bases). Looked up from germline, CDR1 is LNHDA and CDR2 is SQIVND (reference sequence). V lost 5 bases, J lost 3 bases, and 11 bases lay in between. The CDR3 totals 13 residues. CDR3 in amino acids: CASSPGQYYEQYF. For the CDR3, the DNA is TGTGCCAGTAGTCCCGGACAGTACTACGAGCAGTACTTC.